This T cell receptor (beta chain) was recorded in a study of blood T cell repertoires in COVID-19. Overall study context: Nucleic acid was either cDNA or gDNA, and it came from T cells, B-cell-depleted T cells, or PBMCs.

The study counted Cohort 3 donors as recovered given two negative PCRs, clearance, or symptom resolution. Original methodology: By means of reference gene primer amplification, nucleated cell counts were estimated. The assay was immunoSEQ multiplex PCR, and TCRdb's table has in-frame clones only and misses some. V and J calls plus clone size are reproduced from that table; the DNA served to infer D and trimming. The sample shows a few hundred thousand clones, over 75% of them seen only once. CDR3 length: 16 amino acids. CDR1 LNHDA and CDR2 SQIVND come from the germline V gene (reference sequence). The V and J ends lost 7 bases and 1 base, in that order; junction bases with no gene match: 8.

The TCR was taken from a man aged 40-50 years who had recovered from COVID-19. V is TRBV19 and J is TRBJ2-4; TRBD1 matches at 9 bases. The sample taken for sequencing was PBMCs or T cells enriched from blood (not recorded which). The CDR3 DNA sequence: TGTGCCAGTACCCAGGGACAGGGCCGGGCCAAAAACATTCAGTACTTC. It is translated as CASTQGQGRAKNIQYF.